The T cell receptor beta chain under discussion was sequenced for a study of cytomegalovirus exposure and HLA in healthy donors. Study background: An early release of data contained some 80 million unique TCRs, which came from HLA-typed donors.

The junction had 13 bases not matched to a gene; V was cut back by 6 bases and J by 6 bases. In germline, CDR1 is SGHRS, CDR2 YFSETQ. This CDR3 is built from 15 residues. A multiplex PCR was run with 60 Vbeta primers and 13 Jbeta primers. Using immunoSEQ multiplex PCR, the repertoire was profiled, and TCRdb retains in-frame clones only, with some absent. The sample contains fewer than 150,000 clones, approximately 80% of which appear only once. Regarding the study as a whole: Earlier analysis found most TCR beta V segments productive about 87% or about 30% of the time. Presence/absence analyses assumed roughly uniform sequencing depth across donors, which may not hold.

Concerning this clone itself: Its antigen is not known.

The chain has TRBV5-1 and TRBJ2-3; 7 bases map to TRBD1. The clonotype comes from a man between 50 and 59 years old in good health and CMV-seronegative. The source material was PBMCs. CDR3 sequence (DNA): TGCGCCAGCACCCGACAGGGAACGATAGGCGATACGCAGTATTTT. Translating it yields CASTRQGTIGDTQYF. The variable domain in full, with the rest retrieved from reference TRBV5-1 and TRBJ2-3, is KAGVTQTPRYLIKTRGQQVTLSCSPISGHRSVSWYQQTPGQGLQFLFEYFSETQRNKGNFPGRFSGRQFSNSRSEMNVSTLELGDSALYLCASTRQGTIGDTQYFGPGTRLTVL.